One sample yielded the 31 T cell receptor beta chains listed below, sequenced in a study of cytomegalovirus exposure and HLA in healthy donors. The study ran its PCR with 60 Vbeta and 13 Jbeta primers. Using immunoSEQ multiplex PCR, the repertoire was profiled, and TCRdb retains in-frame clones only, with some absent. The sample includes over 120,000 clones, around 74% seen only once; the top ten take 4.3%. Sequences were obtained from PBMCs. All receptors derive from a man younger than 35 in good health and CMV-seropositive.

The J gene is TRBJ1-3, the V gene TRBV6-5, with 8 nucleotides matching TRBD1. Trimming cost V 6 bases and J 2 bases; bases outside gene matches: 6. This CDR3 spans 15 amino acids. Germline CDR1 is MNHEY and CDR2 is SVGAGI. The CDR3 loop reads CASRKQGAAGNTIYF. DNA for the CDR3: TGTGCCAGCAGAAAGCAGGGGGCGGCTGGAAACACCATATATTTT.

The rearrangement uses TRBV27 and TRBJ1-5; D might be TRBD1 (5 bases). V dropped 3 bases and J dropped 4 bases, with 16 bases sitting between them. Germline CDR1 MNHEY, CDR2 SMNVEV (reference sequence). The CDR3 has 16 residues. The CDR3 spells CASSFNDPQGNQPQHF. The CDR3 DNA follows: TGTGCCAGCAGTTTCAACGACCCTCAGGGAAATCAGCCCCAGCATTTT.

V usage is TRBV2 and J usage is TRBJ2-4; weak D call: TRBD1 (5 bases). The CDR3 runs to 17 residues. The V gene's germline CDR1 is SNHLY and CDR2 FYNNEI. With 2 bases removed from V and 1 base from J, the gap between germline ends came to 15 bases. The CDR3 DNA sequence: TGTGCCAGCAGTGAACAGGGCAAGAAAACGGCCAAAAACATTCAGTACTTC. Translation gives CASSEQGKKTAKNIQYF.

The chain has TRBV5-6 and TRBJ1-5, with a weak D call TRBD1 (5 bases). Germline lookup yields CDR1 SGHDT and CDR2 YYEEEE. V lost 2 bases and J lost 6, with 15 bases in between. The CDR3 runs to 15 residues. The CDR3 bases are TGTGCCAGCAGCTTCGGACATACCGTGGGTCAGCCCCAGCATTTT. It translates to CASSFGHTVGQPQHF.

A few counts support this clone. This CDR3 fails to terminate in the conserved phenylalanine or tryptophan, so it likely reflects a read error. Because the CDR3's place on the DNA is in doubt, the DNA is left out and the CDR3 is given as listed by TCRdb. V and J are TRBV6-6 and TRBJ2-2; TRBD2, as called in the table, went unchecked against the DNA. The CDR3 is made up of 12 amino acids, end residues included. Germline loops: CDR1 MNHNY, CDR2 SVGAGI (reference sequence). This CDR3 is CASSSTTSGTRI.

This clone was observed a few times. The chain couples TRBV10-1 to TRBJ2-1; a weak D match, TRBD2 (5 bases). This CDR3 has 13 residues. CDR1 is WNHNN and CDR2 is SYGVQD in the germline V gene (reference sequence). The V end lost 6 bases, the J end lost 0 bases, and 6 bases lay between the germline ends. The CDR3 bases are TGCGCCAGCAGGGGGAGCTCCTACAATGAGCAGTTCTTC. Translation: CASRGSSYNEQFF.

The J gene is TRBJ2-3, the V gene TRBV11-2; D gene unclear. The CDR3 consists of 14 residues. Germline V CDR1 and CDR2: SGHAT, FQNNGV. The germline V and J ends were trimmed by 5 bases and 2 bases, with 11 bases remaining between them. This CDR3 reads CASSLRVYTDTQYF. CDR3 in DNA: TGTGCCAGCAGCCTGAGAGTCTACACAGATACGCAGTATTTT.

The chain links TRBV7-9 to TRBJ2-3; 7 bases line up with TRBD2. V lost 5 bases, J lost 4 bases, and 12 bases stayed unmatched. The germline V gene has CDR1 SEHNR and CDR2 FQNEAQ (reference sequence). This CDR3 is built from 16 residues. The CDR3: CASSPLASGEADTQYF. CDR3 bases: TGTGCCAGCAGCCCATTGGCCAGCGGGGAAGCAGATACGCAGTATTTT.

This chain joins TRBV12-5 and TRBJ2-3, with 7 positions matching TRBD2. The CDR3 loop spans 15 amino acids. V shed 3 bases and J 4 bases; nucleotides not matched to a gene: 7. Germline values: CDR1 LGHNT, CDR2 FRNRAP. CDR3 sequence: CASGFGAGRADTQYF. The CDR3 DNA follows: TGTGCTAGTGGTTTCGGCGCGGGGAGGGCAGATACGCAGTATTTT.

The V gene is TRBV5-1, the J gene TRBJ1-1; a weak D match, TRBD1 (5 bases). Germline CDR1 SGHRS, CDR2 YFSETQ. The ends were cut back, 2 bases at V and 5 bases at J, with 10 bases in the middle. This CDR3 is built from 13 residues. The CDR3 DNA reads as TGCGCCAGCAGCTTCGGAAGGGGAACTGAAGCTTTCTTT. Encoded protein: CASSFGRGTEAFF. Complete variable domain (other parts from reference TRBV5-1 and TRBJ1-1): KAGVTQTPRYLIKTRGQQVTLSCSPISGHRSVSWYQQTPGQGLQFLFEYFSETQRNKGNFPGRFSGRQFSNSRSEMNVSTLELGDSALYLCASSFGRGTEAFFGQGTRLTVV.

With regard to this clone: The junction and the germline gene differ at one end; a read error may be behind it. The genes are TRBV4-3 and TRBJ1-2; the D is unclear. Germline CDR1 LGHNA, CDR2 YSLEER. This CDR3 is built from 17 residues. CDR3 nucleotides: TGCGCCAGCAGCCAAGAGGTAGTTCCCACACTTAACTATGGTTACACCTTC. Translation gives CASSQEVVPTLNYGYTF.

This clone was seen a handful of times. This sequence joins TRBV7-6 and TRBJ1-1; D is undetermined. CDR1 SGHVS and CDR2 FNYEAQ come from the germline V gene. Trimming removed 1 base from V and 7 bases from J, with 10 bases in between. This CDR3 has 13 amino acids. CDR3 sequence (DNA): TGTGCCAGCAGCTTAGGGCTGGAGGGTGAAGCTTTCTTT. This sequence encodes CASSLGLEGEAFF.

The chain recombines TRBV5-6 with TRBJ2-7; 7 bases fit TRBD1. CDR3 length equals 14 residues. V was pared by 4 bases and J by 0 bases, with 4 bases of the junction left unmatched. Germline V CDR1 and CDR2: SGHDT, YYEEEE. DNA of the CDR3: TGTGCCAGCAGCCCCCGGGACAGCTCCTACGAGCAGTACTTC. It yields the protein CASSPRDSSYEQYF.

This CDR3 reads CATSNGISYEQYF. CDR3 bases: TGTGCCACCAGCAACGGGATCTCCTACGAGCAGTACTTC. The chain couples TRBV15 to TRBJ2-7; D may be TRBD2 (5 bases). Germline CDR1 reads LNHNV; CDR2 reads YYDKDF (reference sequence). Trimming removed 4 bases from V and 0 bases from J, with 7 bases in between. This CDR3 comprises 13 residues.

The chain has TRBV10-3 and TRBJ1-5; 9 bases align to TRBD1. This CDR3 comprises 14 residues. Germline loops: CDR1 ENHRY, CDR2 SYGVKD. Unmatched junction bases numbered 1, after V lost 6 bases and J lost 1 base. This chain's CDR3 is CAIRGQGSNQPQHF. CDR3 sequence (DNA): TGTGCCATCAGGGGACAGGGCAGCAATCAGCCCCAGCATTTT.

The V call is TRBV5-6, the J call TRBJ2-3, with 7 bases aligning to TRBD1. CDR3 length: 15 amino acids. The J segment lost 3 bases and the V segment lost 0 bases, leaving 4 bases of the junction unmatched. Germline CDR1 is SGHDT and CDR2 is YYEEEE. CDR3 protein: CASSLGRGLTDTQYF. The CDR3 coding sequence is TGTGCCAGCAGCTTGGGTAGGGGGCTTACAGATACGCAGTATTTT.

The chain carries TRBV4-1 and TRBJ1-2, with unresolved D. This CDR3 comprises 16 residues. Trimming pared 0 bases from V and 4 bases from J, leaving 15 bases between. Germline V CDR1 and CDR2: MGHRA, YSYEKL. CDR3 DNA: TGCGCCAGCAGCCAAGAATATAACAGTATTTTCTATGGCTACACCTTC. Translation gives CASSQEYNSIFYGYTF.

This clone was found once. The V call is TRBV25-1, the J call TRBJ1-1; 11 nucleotides line up with TRBD1. The junction had 6 bases not matched to a gene; V was cut back by 4 bases and J by 5 bases. Germline CDR1 and CDR2: MGHDK and SYGVNS. CDR3 length: 15 amino acids. The chain's CDR3 is CASSARTGGQTEAFF. In DNA, the CDR3 is TGTGCCAGCAGTGCCCGGACAGGGGGCCAAACTGAAGCTTTCTTT.

The chain joins TRBV29-1 to TRBJ1-1; 7 bases agree with TRBD1. The V and J ends lost 5 bases and 11 bases, in that order; junction bases with no gene match: 8. CDR3 length: 11 residues. The germline gives CDR1 SQVTM, CDR2 ANQGSEA. The DNA of the CDR3 is TGCAGCGTTATCCAGGGGGTGAGGGCTTTCTTT. Translation: CSVIQGVRAFF.

This chain uses TRBV27 with TRBJ2-5; 15 nucleotides line up with TRBD2. The CDR3 runs to 16 residues. Looked up from germline, CDR1 is MNHEY and CDR2 is SMNVEV (reference sequence). Trimming removed 5 bases from V and 5 bases from J; junction bases left unmatched: 6. CDR3 in DNA: TGTGCCAGCAGTCCGGGACTAGCGGGAGGAGGGGAGACCCAGTACTTC. Protein product: CASSPGLAGGGETQYF.

The chain employs TRBV7-8 and TRBJ1-1; the D gene is possibly TRBD1 (6 bases). The germline gives CDR1 SGHVS, CDR2 FQNEAQ. V lost 4 bases and J 11 bases, leaving 23 bases between the germline ends. There are 15 residues in the CDR3. CDR3 residues: CASSSEGRGPQGAFF. The CDR3 region has the DNA TGTGCCAGCAGCTCAGAAGGGAGGGGACCTCAGGGGGCTTTCTTT.

The chain employs TRBV7-2 and TRBJ1-4; 8 bases are shared with TRBD1. This CDR3 spans 15 amino acids. Germline trimming cut 5 bases from V and 5 bases from J; bases unmatched to any gene: 7. Germline CDR1 reads SGHTA; CDR2 reads FQGNSA. CDR3 in amino acids: CASSQRPGGNEKLFF. For the CDR3, the DNA is TGTGCCAGCAGCCAGAGGCCAGGGGGCAATGAAAAACTGTTTTTT.

The chain has TRBV6-1 and TRBJ1-1, with D unresolved. Germline CDR1 is MNHNS and CDR2 is SASEGT. V lost 3 bases and J 2 bases, leaving 13 bases between the germline ends. The CDR3 contains 15 residues. CDR3 protein: CASSDPREGNTEAFF. In DNA, the CDR3 is TGTGCCAGCAGTGACCCTCGGGAGGGCAACACTGAAGCTTTCTTT.

V and J are TRBV7-9 and TRBJ2-1, with 13 nucleotides matching TRBD2. Germline loops: CDR1 SEHNR, CDR2 FQNEAQ (reference sequence). There are 18 residues in the CDR3. J lost 6 bases, V lost 5 bases, and 13 bases had no gene match. CDR3 bases: TGTGCCAGCAGCCTAAGATCGGGACTAGCGGGGAGTTCCAATGAGCAGTTCTTC. This gives the protein CASSLRSGLAGSSNEQFF.

This clone was seen once. The gene calls are TRBV10-2 and TRBJ1-2; TRBD1 aligns across 10 bases. The V gene's germline CDR1 is WSHSY and CDR2 SAAADI. The CDR3 spans 15 residues. The J segment lost 2 bases and the V segment lost 0 bases, leaving 0 bases of the junction unmatched. CDR3 DNA: TGCGCCAGCAGTGAGTCGGGACAGGGGAACTATGGCTACACCTTC. Amino acids: CASSESGQGNYGYTF.

The V call is TRBV6-5, the J call TRBJ2-7, with 7 bases matching TRBD2. V shed 5 bases and J 6 bases; nucleotides not matched to a gene: 4. Germline values: CDR1 MNHEY, CDR2 SVGAGI. This CDR3 region has 12 residues. The CDR3 is CASSGLVSEQYF. CDR3 nucleotide sequence: TGTGCCAGCAGTGGACTAGTCTCCGAGCAGTACTTC.

The rearrangement links TRBV29-1 to TRBJ2-3; tentatively, D is TRBD1 (5 bases). CDR1 and CDR2 from the germline V gene are SQVTM and ANQGSEA. Trimming shortened V by 4 bases and J by 3 bases, and 8 bases separated the two germline ends. The CDR3 covers 12 residues. CDR3 in DNA: TGCAGCGTTGGGGGCCGTACAGATACGCAGTATTTT. Translating gives CSVGGRTDTQYF.

Concerning this clone itself: An end of the junction does not agree with germline; a read error may underlie this. The rearrangement links TRBV7-7 to TRBJ2-3, with D tentatively TRBD2 (6 bases). CDR3 length: 16 amino acids. Germline V gene lookup returns CDR1 SSHAT and CDR2 FNYEAQ (reference sequence). The CDR3 nucleotides are TGTGCTAGCAGCTTAGGGCGGGAACTTAGCACAGATACGCAGTATTTT. This gives the protein CASSLGRELSTDTQYF.

This chain joins TRBV21-1 and TRBJ1-4. TRBV21-1 counts as a pseudogene. The CDR3 spans 15 residues. The CDR3 loop is CASFWGEATNEKLFF. In DNA form, the CDR3 reads TGTGCCAGCTTTTGGGGAGAAGCAACTAATGAAAAACTGTTTTTT.

Worth noting for this clone: Mismatch with germline at one junction end may stem from a read error. CDR3 residues: CASRPRDRRERGTYEQYF. The CDR3, as DNA: TGTGCTAGCAGACCCCGGGACAGGAGGGAAAGGGGTACCTACGAGCAGTACTTC. This rearrangement joins TRBV7-7 to TRBJ2-7, with 8 bases lining up with TRBD1. Germline V gene data show CDR1 as SSHAT and CDR2 as FNYEAQ (reference sequence). The CDR3 has 18 amino acids.

This clone was picked up a small number of times. J is TRBJ1-4 and V is TRBV28; 9 bases agree with TRBD1. Per the germline V gene, CDR1 is MDHEN and CDR2 is SYDVKM. V lost 1 base and J lost 7; bases outside the gene matches: 4. This CDR3 comprises 15 residues. CDR3: CASSLLTGGGEKLFF. The CDR3 DNA sequence: TGTGCCAGCAGTTTATTAACAGGGGGCGGTGAAAAACTGTTTTTT.